This T cell receptor (beta chain) was identified in a study of OX40 agonist ivuxolimab in advanced cancers. Regarding the research as a whole: Ivuxolimab was an agonistic, fully human IgG2 monoclonal antibody directed against OX40 (CD134), a costimulatory receptor. Intravenous ivuxolimab was administered to patients every 2 weeks at six dose levels: 0.01, 0.1, 0.3, 1.5, 3 and 10 mg/kg. Among the roughly 54 dose-escalation patients, some 20 had hepatocellular carcinoma, 15 or so melanoma, 9 renal cell carcinoma and 9 head and neck cancer. In the dose-escalation cohort, 82.7% of patients were male, and the mean age was 60 years with a range of roughly 23 to 79. Prior anti-PD-1, anti-PD-L1 or anti-CTLA-4 therapy was permitted, and checkpoint inhibitors had been received by about 44% of dose-escalation patients. Partial responses occurred in three dose-escalation patients: two with cutaneous melanoma and one with hepatocellular carcinoma. The purpose of peripheral TCRbeta sequencing was to test whether ivuxolimab changed TCR sequence diversity and led to clonal T-cell expansion. The paper describes the monotherapy dose-escalation part (N of about 47 patients) of the phase I trial of ivuxolimab. Beyond this particular receptor, the publication reports: Clonal expansion of both CD4+ and CD8+ blood T cells was observed from baseline to week 6 at doses 0.1 to 3.0 mg/kg. Antigen specificity was not determined for the clonally expanded peripheral T cells. Low levels of normalized T-cell clonal expansion were also seen in some patients who did not respond. On average, CD8+ T cells showed more expanded clones than CD4+ T cells after ivuxolimab. In the 0.1-3.0 mg/kg groups, partial responders had among the lowest normalized peripheral clonal expansion, particularly in CD8+ T cells.

The trial excluded patients who had a history of autoimmune disease or were on systemic immunosuppression. Peripheral blood for TCR sequencing was collected from all dose cohorts at baseline, on cycle 4 day 1, and on cycle 7 day 1. Samples came from an open-label, multicenter, first-in-human phase I dose-escalation trial of ivuxolimab. Adults with locally advanced or metastatic melanoma, renal cell carcinoma, hepatocellular carcinoma or head and neck squamous cell carcinoma were enrolled in the trial. CD4+ and CD8+ T cells were sorted separately from peripheral blood before TCR sequencing. In the case of this clone: The specificity of this receptor is unknown. No much larger clone is present one base from it, and per-base qualities are unavailable.

Genomic DNA was extracted from sorted cells for sequencing of the TCRbeta CDR3 region. The immunoSEQ Assay was used for sequencing of TCRbeta CDR3 regions. TCRdb obtained this table from immuneACCESS and retained in-frame rearrangements with V and J assigned. These tables miss some clones; where compared with another copy, unresolved V genes account for less than half of the shortfall, and the remainder is unexplained. This sample is represented by tens of thousands of clones; about 83% of them were singletons. In total, the top ten clones hold 2% to 3% of the sample. From the cysteine through the phenylalanine, the CDR3 covers 14 amino acids. Kept here is only the CDR3 DNA, which spans 42 bases and is read in frame from base 1. Trimming leaves V shorter by 3 bases and J shorter by 3 bases, with the junction holding 2 bases beyond the gene matches. CDR1 and CDR2 were assigned from the germline V gene as SGDLS and YYNGEE.

This clonotype originated in an adult with an advanced solid tumor such as melanoma, head and neck, liver or kidney cancer. The material was CD4+ or CD8+ T cells sorted from blood, obtained in a trial of the OX40 agonist ivuxolimab. The V and J genes are TRBV9 and TRBJ1-2; TRBD1 matches 10 bases in the middle. The base sequence is TGTGCCAGCAGCGACGGACAGGGGGACTATGGCTACACCTTC. It translates as CASSDGQGDYGYTF.